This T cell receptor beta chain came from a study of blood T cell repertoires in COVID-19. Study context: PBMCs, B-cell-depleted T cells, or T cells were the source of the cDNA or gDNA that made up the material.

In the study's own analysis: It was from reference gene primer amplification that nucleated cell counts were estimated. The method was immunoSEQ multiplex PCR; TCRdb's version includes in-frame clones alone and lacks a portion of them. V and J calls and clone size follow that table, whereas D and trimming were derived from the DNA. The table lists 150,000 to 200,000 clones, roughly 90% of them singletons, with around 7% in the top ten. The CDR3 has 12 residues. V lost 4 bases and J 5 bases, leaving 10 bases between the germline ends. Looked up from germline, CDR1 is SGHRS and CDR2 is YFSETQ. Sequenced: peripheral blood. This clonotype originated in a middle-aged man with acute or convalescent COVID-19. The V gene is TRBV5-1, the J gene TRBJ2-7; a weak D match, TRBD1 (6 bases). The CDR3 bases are TGCGCCAGCAGCGACCAGGGGAACGAGCAGTACTTC. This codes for CASSDQGNEQYF.